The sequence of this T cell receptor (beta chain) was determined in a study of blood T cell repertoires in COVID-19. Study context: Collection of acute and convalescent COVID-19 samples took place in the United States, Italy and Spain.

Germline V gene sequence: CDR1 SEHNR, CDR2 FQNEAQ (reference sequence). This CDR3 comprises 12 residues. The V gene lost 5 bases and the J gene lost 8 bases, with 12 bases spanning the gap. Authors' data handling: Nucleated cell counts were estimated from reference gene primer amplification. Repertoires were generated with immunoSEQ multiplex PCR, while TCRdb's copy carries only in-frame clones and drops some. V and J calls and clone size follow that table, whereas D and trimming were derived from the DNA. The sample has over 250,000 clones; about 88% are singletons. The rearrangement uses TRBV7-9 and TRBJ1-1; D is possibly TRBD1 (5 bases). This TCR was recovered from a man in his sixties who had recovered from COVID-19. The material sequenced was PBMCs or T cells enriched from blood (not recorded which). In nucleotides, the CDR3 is TGTGCCAGCAGCCTAGGGGCAGCCGAAGCTTTCTTT. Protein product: CASSLGAAEAFF. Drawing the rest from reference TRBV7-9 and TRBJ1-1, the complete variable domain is DTGVSQNPRHKITKRGQNVTFRCDPISEHNRLYWYRQTLGQGPEFLTYFQNEAQLEKSRLLSDRFSAERPKGSFSTLEIQRTEQGDSAMYLCASSLGAAEAFFGQGTRLTVV.